These T cell receptor beta chains were read from a single sample in a study of CD8+ T cells in alopecia areata. Method: immunoSEQ multiplex PCR; TCRdb's copy keeps in-frame clones and lacks some. This sample has approximately 180,000 clones, with 50% to 60% found just once. Sequences were derived from CD4+ T cells sorted from blood, sampled at week 0. These receptor sequences come from a human donor with alopecia areata. CDR3s include the opening cysteine and the closing phenylalanine or tryptophan. A D gene is named only where the DNA matches it firmly. Expanded clones are given a class, and other clones once, few, many or no size at all.

j_call | d_call | v_call | clone_size | cdr3_nt | cdr3_aa
TRBJ1-5 | NA | TRBV21-1 | NA | TGTGCCAGCAGCAAAGTAGATCAGCCCCAGCATTTT | CASSKVDQPQHF
TRBJ2-1 | TRBD1 | TRBV2 | once | TGTGCCAGCAGTGAACAGGGGGAGTGGTATGAGCAGTTCTTC | CASSEQGEWYEQFF
TRBJ2-7 | TRBD1 | TRBV4-2 | few | TGTGCCAGCAGCCAAGATGACAGGGGGCGAGGTTACGAGCAGTACTTC | CASSQDDRGRGYEQYF
TRBJ2-2 | NA | TRBV4-1 | few | TGCGCCAGCAGGACACCCACCGGGGAGCTGTTTTTT | CASRTPTGELFF
TRBJ2-5 | NA | TRBV30 | NA | TGTGCCTGGAATAGGGGCCTACAAGAGACCCAGTACTTC | CAWNRGLQETQYF
TRBJ2-5 | NA | TRBV7-9 | NA | TGTGCCAGCACCCTCCAAGAGACCCAGTACTTC | CASTLQETQYF
TRBJ1-6 | NA | TRBV6-1 | few | TGTGCCAGCAGAGAGGGGGGTTCACCCCTCCACTTT | CASREGGSPLHF
TRBJ1-4 | NA | TRBV28 | few | TGTGCCAGCAGTCTCATGGAAAAACTGTTTTTT | CASSLMEKLFF
TRBJ2-3 | NA | TRBV5-1 | NA | TGCGCCAGCAGCTTGGGGGTTAGCACAGATACGCAGTATTTT | CASSLGVSTDTQYF
TRBJ2-7 | NA | TRBV29-1 | NA | TGCAGCGTTATTGTACAGGGAAACGAGCAGTACTTC | CSVIVQGNEQYF
TRBJ2-4 | NA | TRBV29-1 | NA | TGCAGCGTTTTGGTCGGGGAAAACATTCAGTACTTC | CSVLVGENIQYF
TRBJ1-5 | NA | TRBV30 | NA | TGTGCCTGGAGCGGGGGGTTTAATAGCAATCAGCCCCAGCATTTT | CAWSGGFNSNQPQHF
TRBJ1-1 | NA | TRBV14 | few | TGTGCCAGCAGCCCAAATCCAGGACTGATGAACACTGAAGCTTTCTTT | CASSPNPGLMNTEAFF
TRBJ1-1 | NA | TRBV29-1 | NA | TGCAGCGTTGAGCTGGGGGGGAACACTGAAGCTTTCTTT | CSVELGGNTEAFF
TRBJ2-7 | TRBD2 | TRBV2 | NA | TGTGCCAGCAGGACTAGCCTCCCCTACGAGCAGTACTTC | CASRTSLPYEQYF
TRBJ2-5 | TRBD2 | TRBV9 | NA | TGTGCCAGCAGCGTATCTACTAGCGGGGGCCGGGAGACCCAGTACTTC | CASSVSTSGGRETQYF
TRBJ1-6 | NA | TRBV28 | NA | TGTGCCAGCAGTTTTTCCCATGGGAATTCACCCCTCCACTTT | CASSFSHGNSPLHF
TRBJ2-7 | TRBD2 | TRBV25-1 | NA | TGTGCCAGCAGTGACAGCGGGGGGGCCTCCCTCGAGCAGTACTTC | CASSDSGGASLEQYF
TRBJ1-5 | NA | TRBV6-5 | few | TGTGCCAGCAGTTACTCGCCTGATCAGCCCCAGCATTTT | CASSYSPDQPQHF
TRBJ1-2 | NA | TRBV27 | few | TGTGCCAGCAGTACAGGGTTGGGGTATGGCTACACCTTC | CASSTGLGYGYTF
TRBJ2-7 | NA | TRBV25-1 | NA | TGTGCCAGCAGTGAATTCCACGAGCAGTACTTC | CASSEFHEQYF
TRBJ1-2 | NA | TRBV29-1 | few | TGCAGCGCCCTCAGTAAAAATGAGTACACCTTC | CSALSKNEYTF
TRBJ1-1 | NA | TRBV2 | NA | TGTGCCAGTGAATTGGAACGGAATATGAACACTGAAGCTTTCTTT | CASELERNMNTEAFF
TRBJ2-3 | NA | TRBV5-5 | NA | TGTGCCAGCAGCTGGGCATCTAGCGCTAGCACAGATACGCAGTATTTT | CASSWASSASTDTQYF
TRBJ2-7 | TRBD1 | TRBV9 | NA | TGTGCCAGCAGCGACGGACAGGGGAGACCCAATACTTACGAGCAGTACTTC | CASSDGQGRPNTYEQYF
TRBJ2-5 | NA | TRBV11-2 | few | TGTGCCAGCAGCGCAAGCCTGGGACTACAGGGTCGGGAGACCCAGTACTTC | CASSASLGLQGRETQYF
TRBJ2-5 | TRBD1 | TRBV4-1 | few | TGCGCCAGCAGCTTCCCGGGACAGTTTGGAGAGACCCAGTACTTC | CASSFPGQFGETQYF
TRBJ2-5 | NA | TRBV5-6 | NA | TGTGCCAGCAGCTTGGCTAGCCACCAGTACTTC | CASSLASHQYF
TRBJ1-1 | NA | TRBV29-1 | few | TGCGCGTTTGCAGCGTCTTCGGCTGGGGGCACTGAAGCTTTCTTT | CAFAASSAGGTEAFF
TRBJ2-2 | TRBD2 | TRBV29-1 | NA | TGCAGCGTTTTGCGTCGCGGGGGTCTAAACGGGGAGCTGTTTTTT | CSVLRRGGLNGELFF
TRBJ2-5 | NA | TRBV29-1 | few | TGCAGCGCCTCGGTGGGACAAGAGACCCAGTACTTC | CSASVGQETQYF
TRBJ1-5 | TRBD1 | TRBV10-3 | few | TGTGCCATCAGTGAGAGACAGGGCCAGCCCCAGCATTTT | CAISERQGQPQHF
TRBJ2-2 | TRBD2 | TRBV4-1 | NA | TGCGCCAGCAGCCAAGCCGGACTAGCGGGGAACACCGGGGAGCTGTTTTTT | CASSQAGLAGNTGELFF
TRBJ1-4 | NA | TRBV7-6 | once | TGTGCCAGCCCGTTGGGGGGGCTCGTAGAAAAACTGTTTTTT | CASPLGGLVEKLFF
TRBJ1-1 | NA | TRBV30 | NA | TGTGCCTGGAGTTCTTTATTGAACACTGAAGCTTTCTTT | CAWSSLLNTEAFF
TRBJ2-5 | NA | TRBV6-5 | few | TGTGCCAGCAGTTACTCGGGGGAGACCCAGTACTTC | CASSYSGETQYF
TRBJ2-7 | NA | TRBV9 | NA | TGTGCCAGCAGCGTATCGACGGGGGACATCTACGAGCAGTACTTC | CASSVSTGDIYEQYF
TRBJ1-1 | NA | TRBV5-1 | few | TGCGCCAGCAGCTTGGCCGGATCGAACACTGAAGCTTTCTTT | CASSLAGSNTEAFF
TRBJ1-1 | NA | TRBV12-5 | NA | TGTGCTAGTGGTTTGTGGGGGGCAGGCACTGAAGCTTTCTTT | CASGLWGAGTEAFF
TRBJ2-5 | NA | TRBV2 | many | TGTGCCAGCAAAGGGGACCGGAGGGAGACCCAGTACTTC | CASKGDRRETQYF
TRBJ2-1 | NA | TRBV29-1 | few | TGCAGCCTTTCAGGGGCCAACTACAATGAGCAGTTCTTC | CSLSGANYNEQFF
TRBJ1-2 | TRBD1 | TRBV18 | few | TGTGCCAGCTCACCGGGGACAGGCGCTAACTATGGCTACACCTTC | CASSPGTGANYGYTF
TRBJ2-2 | NA | TRBV29-1 | NA | TGCAGCGTTGGTGGAGGGAACACCGGGGAGCTGTTTTTT | CSVGGGNTGELFF
TRBJ2-2 | TRBD2 | TRBV30 | NA | TGTGCCTGGAGTTCGCCAAGGGGCGGACTAGCGATTACCGGGGAGCTGTTTTTT | CAWSSPRGGLAITGELFF
TRBJ1-6 | NA | TRBV5-1 | NA | TGCGCCAGCAGCCCGGAAACCTATTCACCCCTCCACTTT | CASSPETYSPLHF
TRBJ2-3 | NA | TRBV30 | NA | TGTGCCTGGAGCTTGGGGGGACACACAGATACGCAGTATTTT | CAWSLGGHTDTQYF
TRBJ2-7 | NA | TRBV2 | few | TGTGCCAGCAGTACACACTACGAGCAGTACTTC | CASSTHYEQYF
TRBJ2-7 | NA | TRBV10-1 | few | TGCGCCGCTTCAAATGCGGGGAAACCATACGAGCAGTACTTC | CAASNAGKPYEQYF